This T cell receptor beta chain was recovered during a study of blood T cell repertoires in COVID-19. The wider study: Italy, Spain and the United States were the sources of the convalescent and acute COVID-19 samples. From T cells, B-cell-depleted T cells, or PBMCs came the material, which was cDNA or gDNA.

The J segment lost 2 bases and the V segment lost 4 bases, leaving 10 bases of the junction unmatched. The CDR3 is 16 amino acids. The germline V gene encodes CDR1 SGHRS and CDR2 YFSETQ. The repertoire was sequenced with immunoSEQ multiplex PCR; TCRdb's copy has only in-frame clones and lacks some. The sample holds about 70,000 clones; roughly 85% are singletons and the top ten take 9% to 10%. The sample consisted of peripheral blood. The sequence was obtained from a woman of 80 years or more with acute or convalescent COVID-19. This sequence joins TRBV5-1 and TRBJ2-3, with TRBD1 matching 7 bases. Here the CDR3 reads CASSPPRDSLTDTQYF. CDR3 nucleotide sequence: TGCGCCAGCAGCCCCCCAAGGGACAGTCTCACAGATACGCAGTATTTT.